This T cell receptor beta chain is drawn from a study of blood T cell repertoires in COVID-19. Study context: T cells, B-cell-depleted T cells, or PBMCs provided the cDNA or gDNA that served as material.

How the authors handled the data: Quantification of nucleated cells was approximated via reference gene primer amplification. TCRdb's copy holds only in-frame clones and misses some; the assay was immunoSEQ multiplex PCR. The V and J calls and clone size come from that table; D and trimming were worked out from the DNA. The sample has a few hundred thousand clones; about four fifths are singletons. The CDR3 extends over 14 amino acids. J was trimmed by 4 bases and V by 8 bases; bases with no gene match: 10. Per germline, CDR1 MDHEN and CDR2 SYDVKM. This clonotype was obtained from a woman in her twenties or thirties who had recovered from COVID-19. Sequenced input: peripheral blood. The J gene is TRBJ1-1, the V gene TRBV28; the match to TRBD1 covers 7 bases. This chain's CDR3 is CASFRGQLSTEAFF. The DNA of the CDR3 is TGTGCCAGCTTTAGGGGGCAGTTAAGCACTGAAGCTTTCTTT.